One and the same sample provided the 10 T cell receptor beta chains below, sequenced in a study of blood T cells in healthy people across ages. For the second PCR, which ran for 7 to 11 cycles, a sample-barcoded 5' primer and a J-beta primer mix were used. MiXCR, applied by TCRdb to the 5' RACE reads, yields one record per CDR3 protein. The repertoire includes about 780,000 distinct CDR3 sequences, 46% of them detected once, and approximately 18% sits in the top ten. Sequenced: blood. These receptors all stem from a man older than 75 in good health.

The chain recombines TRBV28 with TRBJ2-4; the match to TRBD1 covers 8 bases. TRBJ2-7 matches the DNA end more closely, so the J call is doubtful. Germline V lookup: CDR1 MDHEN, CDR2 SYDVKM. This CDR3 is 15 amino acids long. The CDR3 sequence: CASSLSGQASYEQYF. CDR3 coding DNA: TGTGCCAGCAGCCTCTCGGGACAGGCGAGCTACGAGCAGTACTTC.

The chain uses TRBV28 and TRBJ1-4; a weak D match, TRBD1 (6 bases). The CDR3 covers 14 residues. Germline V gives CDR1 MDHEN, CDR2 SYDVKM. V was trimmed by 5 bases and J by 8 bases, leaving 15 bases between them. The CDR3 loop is CASSHRGGSEKLFF. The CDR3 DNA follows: TGTGCCAGCAGTCACAGAGGGGGTTCCGAAAAACTGTTTTTT.

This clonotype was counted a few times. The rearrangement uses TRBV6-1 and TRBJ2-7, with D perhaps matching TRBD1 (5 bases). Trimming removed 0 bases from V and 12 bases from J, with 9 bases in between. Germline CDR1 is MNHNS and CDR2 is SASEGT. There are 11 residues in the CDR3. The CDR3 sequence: CASSEAGDMYF. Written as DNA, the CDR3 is TGTGCCAGCAGTGAAGCAGGGGATATGTACTTC.

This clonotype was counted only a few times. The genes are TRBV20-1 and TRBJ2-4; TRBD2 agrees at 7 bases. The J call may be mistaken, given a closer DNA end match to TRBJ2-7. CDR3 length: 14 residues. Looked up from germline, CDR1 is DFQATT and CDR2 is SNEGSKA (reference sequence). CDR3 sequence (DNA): TGCAGTGCTAAGGGCGGGAGTCGAAAGGACGAGCAGTACTTC. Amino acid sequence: CSAKGGSRKDEQYF.

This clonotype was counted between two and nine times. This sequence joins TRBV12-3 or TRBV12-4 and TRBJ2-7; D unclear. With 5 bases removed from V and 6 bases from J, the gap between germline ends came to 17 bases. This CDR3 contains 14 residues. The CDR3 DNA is TGTGCCAGCAGTCCAGCGACGGTGTTGCGCGAGCAGTACTTC. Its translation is CASSPATVLREQYF.

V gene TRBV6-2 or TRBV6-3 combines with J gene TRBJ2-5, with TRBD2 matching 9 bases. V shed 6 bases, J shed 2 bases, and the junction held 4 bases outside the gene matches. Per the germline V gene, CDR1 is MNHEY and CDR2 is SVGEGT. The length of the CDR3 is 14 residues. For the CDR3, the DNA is TGTGCCAGCAGAAGAGCGGGGGGACAAGAGACCCAGTACTTC. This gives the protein CASRRAGGQETQYF.

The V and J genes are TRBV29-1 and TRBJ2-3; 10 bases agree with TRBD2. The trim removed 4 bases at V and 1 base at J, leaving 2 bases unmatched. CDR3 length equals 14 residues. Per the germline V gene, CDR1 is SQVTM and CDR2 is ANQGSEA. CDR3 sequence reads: CSVGGLAGTDTQYF. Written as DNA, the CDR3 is TGCAGCGTTGGCGGACTAGCGGGCACAGATACGCAGTATTTT.

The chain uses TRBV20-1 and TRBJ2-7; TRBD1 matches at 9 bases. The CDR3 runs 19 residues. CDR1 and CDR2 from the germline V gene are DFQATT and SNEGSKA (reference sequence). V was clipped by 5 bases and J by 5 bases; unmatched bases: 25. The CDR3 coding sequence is TGCAGTGCTCCGATATATTTGGTGTCTGGGACAGGGATGGTCGACGAGCAGTACTTC. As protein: CSAPIYLVSGTGMVDEQYF.

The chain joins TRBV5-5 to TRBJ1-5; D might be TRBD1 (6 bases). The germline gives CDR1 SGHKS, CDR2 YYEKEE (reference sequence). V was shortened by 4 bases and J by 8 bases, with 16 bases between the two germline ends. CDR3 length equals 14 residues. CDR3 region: CASSVAAGVEPQHF. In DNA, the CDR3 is TGTGCCAGCAGCGTGGCAGCAGGGGTCGAGCCCCAGCATTTT.

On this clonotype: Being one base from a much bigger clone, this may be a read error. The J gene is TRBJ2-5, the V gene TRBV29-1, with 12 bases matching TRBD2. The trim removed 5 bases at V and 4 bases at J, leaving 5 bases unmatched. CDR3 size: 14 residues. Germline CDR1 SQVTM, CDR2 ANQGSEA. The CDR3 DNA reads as TGCAGCGTTAATCTAGCGGGAGGGCCAGAGACCCAGTACTTC. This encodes CSVNLAGGPETQYF. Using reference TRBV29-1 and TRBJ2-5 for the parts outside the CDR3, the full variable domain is SAVISQKPSRDICQRGTSLTIQCQVDSQVTMMFWYRQQPGQSLTLIATANQGSEATYESGFVIDKFPISRPNLTFSTLTVSNMSPEDSSIYLCSVNLAGGPETQYFGPGTRLLVL.